This T cell receptor beta chain emerged from a study of blood T cell repertoires in COVID-19. In the original workflow: The authors estimated nucleated cell counts from reference gene primer amplification. Clones were read by immunoSEQ multiplex PCR, and TCRdb kept only the in-frame ones, dropping some. The DNA gave D and trimming, while V, J and clone size come from that table. The sample yields more than 300,000 clones, around nine tenths seen once. The length of the CDR3 is 14 residues. V gave up 1 base and J gave up 2 bases, with 7 bases separating them. Germline loops: CDR1 SEHNR, CDR2 FQNEAQ (reference sequence).

Sequenced material: peripheral blood. This receptor was taken from a woman aged 18-29 years who had recovered from COVID-19. The V gene is TRBV7-9, the J gene TRBJ2-3, with D tentatively TRBD2 (5 bases). The CDR3 nucleotides are TGTGCCAGCAGCTTAGACCTAGCCACAGATACGCAGTATTTT. This gives the protein CASSLDLATDTQYF.